This passage covers 30 T cell receptor beta chains from one sample sequenced in a study of shared clonotypes between healthy human individuals. The table came from immunoSEQ multiplex PCR; TCRdb's copy has only in-frame clones and leaves some out. The sample records about a million clones, 60% to 80% being singletons. Material for sequencing was memory CD4+ T cells sorted from blood. Subset noted: CD45RA-negative fraction. These receptors came from a man between 18 and 35 years old in good health.

This clone was counted once. The V gene is TRBV2, the J gene TRBJ1-2; no firm D call. The CDR3 sequence is 11 residues long. Germline values: CDR1 SNHLY, CDR2 FYNNEI. Trimming pared 3 bases from V and 7 bases from J, leaving 6 bases between. The CDR3 DNA reads TGTGCCAGCAGTGAGGCAGGTGGCTACACCTTC. Translation gives CASSEAGGYTF.

This chain connects TRBV28 to TRBJ2-7, with TRBD2 identical over 8 bases. V was clipped by 5 bases and J by 7 bases; unmatched bases: 10. Looked up from germline, CDR1 is MDHEN and CDR2 is SYDVKM. The CDR3 covers 14 residues. CDR3 loop: CASSPPGGAGEQYF. The CDR3 DNA reads as TGTGCCAGCAGTCCCCCGGGAGGGGCGGGGGAGCAGTACTTC.

The chain couples TRBV2 to TRBJ2-5, with 10 bases that match TRBD2. CDR3 length: 15 amino acids. Germline lookup yields CDR1 SNHLY and CDR2 FYNNEI. J gave up 5 bases and V 0 bases, and 3 bases lay outside the gene matches. The CDR3 loop reads CASSEAQLAGETQYF. The CDR3 bases are TGTGCCAGCAGTGAAGCCCAACTAGCGGGGGAGACCCAGTACTTC.

J is TRBJ2-7 and V is TRBV5-6; D not resolved. Trimming pared 0 bases from V and 0 bases from J, leaving 7 bases between. Germline V lookup: CDR1 SGHDT, CDR2 YYEEEE. The CDR3 totals 14 residues. Here the CDR3 reads CASSLGHYSYEQYF. Written as DNA, the CDR3 is TGTGCCAGCAGCTTGGGACACTACTCCTACGAGCAGTACTTC.

V is TRBV9 and J is TRBJ2-7; D is unresolved. The CDR3 covers 15 residues. V lost 1 base to trimming and J lost 0 bases, with 11 bases between them. Germline CDR1 and CDR2: SGDLS and YYNGEE. The CDR3 bases are TGTGCCAGCAGCGTAACGACGGGCAGCTCCTACGAGCAGTACTTC. It yields the protein CASSVTTGSSYEQYF.

The gene calls are TRBV7-2 and TRBJ1-4, with TRBD1 matching 12 bases. The germline CDR1 and CDR2 sequences are SGHTA and FQGNSA. The CDR3 runs to 14 residues. After removal of 6 bases from V and 7 bases from J, the junction contained 3 bases not matched to a gene. The CDR3 sequence is CASRRDRGREKLFF. The CDR3 DNA sequence: TGTGCCAGCAGACGGGACAGGGGGCGTGAAAAACTGTTTTTT. Looking up the rest from reference TRBV7-2 and TRBJ1-4 gives the full variable domain: GAGVSQSPSNKVTEKGKDVELRCDPISGHTALYWYRQSLGQGLEFLIYFQGNSAPDKSGLPSDRFSAERTGGSVSTLTIQRTQQEDSAVYLCASRRDRGREKLFFGSGTQLSVL.

The chain has TRBV7-2 and TRBJ2-3; a possible D gene is TRBD2 (7 bases). V lost 8 bases to trimming and J lost 2 bases, with 17 bases between them. Looked up from germline, CDR1 is SGHTA and CDR2 is FQGNSA. The CDR3 is 15 amino acids. The CDR3 sequence: CASGRAGEITDTQYF. The CDR3 nucleotides read TGTGCCAGCGGGAGGGCAGGGGAGATCACAGATACGCAGTATTTT.

V gene TRBV11-2 combines with J gene TRBJ2-5; 14 bases map to TRBD2. The CDR3 runs to 16 residues. V lost 2 bases to trimming and J lost 4 bases; unmatched junction nucleotides: 3. The germline V gene has CDR1 SGHAT and CDR2 FQNNGV. The CDR3 sequence is CASSLRLAGGRETQYF. CDR3 coding DNA: TGTGCCAGCAGCTTACGACTAGCGGGGGGGAGAGAGACCCAGTACTTC.

V and J are TRBV7-3 and TRBJ1-2; 8 nucleotides match TRBD1. The germline gives CDR1 SGHTA, CDR2 FQGTGA. The CDR3 is made up of 18 amino acids. V was clipped by 1 base and J by 6 bases; unmatched bases: 16. The chain's CDR3 is CASSLRTAGGPHWHGYTF. The CDR3 DNA reads as TGTGCCAGCAGCTTAAGGACGGCAGGGGGCCCCCACTGGCATGGCTACACCTTC.

The rearrangement joins TRBV5-1 to TRBJ2-5; TRBD1 might be the D (5 bases). CDR3 length: 15 amino acids. The V and J ends lost 4 bases and 3 bases respectively, with 16 bases between them. CDR1 is SGHRS and CDR2 is YFSETQ in the germline V gene. The DNA for the CDR3 is TGCGCCAGCAGCCCCACAGGATTCGAGAAAGAGACCCAGTACTTC. Residues: CASSPTGFEKETQYF.

This clone was detected a few times. The chain joins TRBV18 to TRBJ1-2; the D gene is possibly TRBD1 (5 bases). CDR1 KGHSH and CDR2 LQKENI come from the germline V gene. This CDR3 contains 13 residues. Trimming left V 3 bases short and J 8 bases short, with 13 bases between. The CDR3 sequence is CASSPFGGTGYTF. Written as DNA, the CDR3 is TGTGCCAGCTCACCCTTCGGAGGGACGGGCTACACCTTC.

The table lists this clone with a count of one. The rearrangement links TRBV23-1 to TRBJ2-7; 16 positions match TRBD2. TRBV23-1 has ORF status, its function being uncertain. The CDR3 sequence is 19 residues long. V lost 0 bases to trimming and J lost 4 bases; unmatched junction nucleotides: 9. The CDR3 DNA sequence: TGCGCCAGCAGTCAATCACCTCCGGGACTAGCGGGAGGGTGGTACGAGCAGTACTTC. Amino acid sequence: CASSQSPPGLAGGWYEQYF.

This clone was detected a few times. V and J are TRBV10-1 and TRBJ1-5, with 7 bases matching TRBD1. Germline CDR1 and CDR2: WNHNN and SYGVQD (reference sequence). J gave up 1 base and V 10 bases, and 10 bases lay outside the gene matches. This CDR3 comprises 15 residues. The CDR3 spells CATIRQGLSNQPQHF. The CDR3 nucleotides are TGCGCCACCATTAGACAGGGACTGAGCAATCAGCCCCAGCATTTT.

This clone appeared a few times. V usage is TRBV29-1 and J usage is TRBJ1-4; 7 positions agree with TRBD1. J gave up 7 bases and V 4 bases, and 6 bases lay outside the gene matches. The CDR3 is 13 amino acids. Germline V gene sequence: CDR1 SQVTM, CDR2 ANQGSEA. CDR3 in DNA: TGCAGCGTTGGGGACAGATCCCCTGAAAAACTGTTTTTT. Amino acids: CSVGDRSPEKLFF.

This chain uses TRBV2 with TRBJ1-4; no clear D gene. The length of the CDR3 is 16 residues. Germline assignment: CDR1 SNHLY and CDR2 FYNNEI. V lost 6 bases and J 0 bases, leaving 14 bases between the germline ends. CDR3 loop: CASREGVGTTNEKLFF. The CDR3 region has the DNA TGTGCCAGCAGGGAGGGAGTCGGCACAACTAATGAAAAACTGTTTTTT.

The chain carries TRBV9 and TRBJ2-3, with 9 bases fitting TRBD1. The CDR3 contains 16 residues. In germline, CDR1 is SGDLS, CDR2 YYNGEE. Unmatched junction bases numbered 11, after V lost 6 bases and J lost 3 bases. CDR3 DNA sequence: TGTGCCAGCAACTCGGAAGGGACAGGGAAGACAGATACGCAGTATTTT. This codes for CASNSEGTGKTDTQYF.

The chain employs TRBV6-4 and TRBJ2-7; weak D call: TRBD2 (6 bases). CDR3 size: 13 residues. Trimming pared 0 bases from V and 5 bases from J, leaving 8 bases between. Germline V CDR1 and CDR2: MRHNA, SNTAGT. DNA for the CDR3: TGTGCCAGCAGTGACTCCTCGGGGGACGAGCAGTACTTC. This gives the protein CASSDSSGDEQYF.

This clone was seen a few times. The chain is built from TRBV6-1 and TRBJ1-2, with D maybe TRBD1 (5 bases). Trimming took off 6 bases at V and 2 bases at J, with 13 bases between the two ends. Germline CDR1 is MNHNS and CDR2 is SASEGT. The CDR3 extends over 14 amino acids. CDR3 protein: CASRETEPNYGYTF. For the CDR3, the DNA is TGTGCCAGCAGGGAGACAGAACCCAACTATGGCTACACCTTC.

This clone was observed a single time. The V and J genes are TRBV19 and TRBJ1-2; 10 bases are shared with TRBD1. CDR1 and CDR2 from the germline V gene are LNHDA and SQIVND (reference sequence). V was pared by 5 bases and J by 8 bases, with 11 bases of the junction left unmatched. This CDR3 contains 15 residues. Written as DNA, the CDR3 is TGTGCCAGTAGTCTATTCGACAGGGGGCTATACGGCTACACCTTC. The encoded protein is CASSLFDRGLYGYTF.

The chain uses TRBV5-1 and TRBJ2-5, with TRBD2 identical over 10 bases. Germline V gene sequence: CDR1 SGHRS, CDR2 YFSETQ. V shed 5 bases and J 1 base; nucleotides not matched to a gene: 8. CDR3 length: 16 amino acids. The CDR3 region is CASSGLAGAIQETQYF. Written as DNA, the CDR3 is TGCGCCAGCAGTGGCCTAGCGGGGGCCATCCAAGAGACCCAGTACTTC.

This clone has at least ten counts. The V and J genes are TRBV5-1 and TRBJ1-1, with TRBD1 matching 7 bases. Germline CDR1 reads SGHRS; CDR2 reads YFSETQ. The CDR3 sequence is 14 residues long. J lost 5 bases, V lost 5 bases, and 9 bases had no gene match. The CDR3 DNA reads as TGCGCCAGCAGTCCAACCCCGGGACAGACTGAAGCTTTCTTT. This codes for CASSPTPGQTEAFF.

The rearrangement joins TRBV6-6 to TRBJ2-2, with a weak D call TRBD1 (6 bases). There are 16 residues in the CDR3. Germline lookup yields CDR1 MNHNY and CDR2 SVGAGI (reference sequence). Trimming took off 6 bases at V and 5 bases at J, with 19 bases between the two ends. CDR3 protein: CASSPKGGGSTGELFF. CDR3 DNA: TGTGCCAGCAGCCCCAAAGGTGGGGGCAGTACCGGGGAGCTGTTTTTT.

This clone was seen more than once but under ten times. The gene calls are TRBV6-1 and TRBJ1-6; D is unclear. V lost 4 bases to trimming and J lost 5 bases, with 18 bases between them. Germline V gene data show CDR1 as MNHNS and CDR2 as SASEGT. The CDR3 consists of 17 residues. The CDR3 coding sequence is TGTGCCAGCAGTGGACGGGCCCCCTCTCCTGATAATTCACCCCTCCACTTT. This gives the protein CASSGRAPSPDNSPLHF.

The rearrangement links TRBV7-2 to TRBJ1-5; D remains unclear. The CDR3 contains 15 residues. V lost 3 bases and J lost 0, with 9 bases in between. CDR1 and CDR2 from the germline V gene are SGHTA and FQGNSA. The CDR3 protein is CASSFALGSNQPQHF. The CDR3, as DNA: TGTGCCAGCAGCTTCGCCTTGGGTAGCAATCAGCCCCAGCATTTT.

The CDR3: CASGEGGNQPQHF. The CDR3 coding sequence is TGTGCCAGCGGCGAGGGGGGTAATCAGCCCCAGCATTTT. V and J are TRBV6-1 and TRBJ1-5; TRBD1 might be the D (6 bases). The CDR3 loop spans 13 amino acids. V shed 8 bases and J shed 4 bases, with 12 bases lying between them. Germline CDR1 is MNHNS and CDR2 is SASEGT.

This clone was seen at least ten times. The CDR3 region is CASSQDGNSPLHF. CDR3 coding DNA: TGTGCCAGCAGCCAGGACGGGAATTCACCCCTCCACTTT. The rearrangement uses TRBV6-6 and TRBJ1-6; D gene uncertain. There are 13 residues in the CDR3. The V gene's germline CDR1 is MNHNY and CDR2 SVGAGI (reference sequence). Deletions cut 6 bases from V and 7 bases from J, with 10 bases between.

J is TRBJ1-1 and V is TRBV28; no clear D gene. Germline CDR1 and CDR2: MDHEN and SYDVKM. V lost 3 bases, J lost 11 bases, and 16 bases lay in between. The CDR3 has 13 amino acids. CDR3 protein: CASSFTPRQRAFF. The CDR3 DNA is TGTGCCAGCAGTTTCACGCCCCGACAACGGGCTTTCTTT.

Many counts were recorded for this clone. This chain joins TRBV28 and TRBJ2-7; TRBD2 matches 8 bases. The CDR3 totals 14 residues. Germline V gene data show CDR1 as MDHEN and CDR2 as SYDVKM. V gave up 10 bases and J gave up 3 bases; unmatched junction bases: 11. In DNA form, the CDR3 reads TGTGCCACACTCTCGGGAGGGGGATACTACGAGCAGTACTTC. Its translation: CATLSGGGYYEQYF.

The rearrangement links TRBV11-2 to TRBJ2-5, with D possibly called TRBD1 or TRBD2 (5 bases each). Germline CDR1 is SGHAT and CDR2 is FQNNGV. V was cut by 3 bases and J by 3 bases, with 20 bases left in between. The CDR3 runs 17 residues. The CDR3 sequence is CASSLGVVGIGKETQYF. In DNA, the CDR3 is TGTGCCAGCAGCTTGGGGGTGGTAGGGATTGGAAAAGAGACCCAGTACTTC.

CDR3 sequence reads: CAWSGSSQQFF. In nucleotides, the CDR3 is TGTGCCTGGAGTGGTAGTAGCCAGCAGTTCTTC. The chain couples TRBV30 to TRBJ2-1; D is ambiguous. Looked up from germline, CDR1 is GTSNPN and CDR2 is SVGIG (reference sequence). V was shortened by 1 base and J by 11 bases, with 9 bases between the two germline ends. The CDR3 sequence is 11 residues long.